This T cell receptor beta chain appears in the sequencing data of a study of neurological immune-mediated disorders. Study summary: Within the group of 34 multiple sclerosis patients, 31 were relapsing-remitting, while 3 were secondary progressive.

With 10-nucleotide random UMIs, 5'RACE was used to make the cDNA. From 15-18 subjects, each sequencing run yielded over 160 million TCR-beta sequences. TCRdb processed the 5' RACE reads anew with MiXCR; each CDR3 protein has one entry. In the table there are 31,000 or so distinct CDR3 sequences, approximately 1.6% of which are singletons. The length of the CDR3 is 15 residues. Trimming left V 0 bases short and J 5 bases short, with 16 bases between. From germline, CDR1 is DFQATT and CDR2 SNEGSKA (reference sequence). There are many counts of this clonotype. Where libraries were unsorted, they were derived from 2 million PBMCs stored at -80 degrees C.

The origin of this receptor is a woman under 40 with multiple sclerosis. Material: PBMCs. The J gene is TRBJ1-2, the V gene TRBV20-1, with D possibly TRBD1 on 5 matching bases. CDR3 DNA sequence: TGCAGTGCTAGAGATCTGAAGGGGAAGGGTTATGGCTACACCTTC. Its translation: CSARDLKGKGYGYTF.